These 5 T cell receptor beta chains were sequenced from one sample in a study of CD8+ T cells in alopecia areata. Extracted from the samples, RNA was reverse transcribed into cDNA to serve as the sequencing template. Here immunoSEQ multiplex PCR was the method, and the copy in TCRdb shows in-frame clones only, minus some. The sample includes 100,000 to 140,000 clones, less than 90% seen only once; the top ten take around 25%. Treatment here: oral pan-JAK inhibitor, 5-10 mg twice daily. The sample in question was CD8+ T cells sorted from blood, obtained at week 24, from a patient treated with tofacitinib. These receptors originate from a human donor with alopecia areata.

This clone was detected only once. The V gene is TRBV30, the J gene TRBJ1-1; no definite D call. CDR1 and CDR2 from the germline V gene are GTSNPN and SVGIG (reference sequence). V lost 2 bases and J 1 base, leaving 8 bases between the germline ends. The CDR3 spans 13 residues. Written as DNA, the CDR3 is TGTGCCTGGAGTTTGATGGCGAACACTGAAGCTTTCTTT. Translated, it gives CAWSLMANTEAFF.

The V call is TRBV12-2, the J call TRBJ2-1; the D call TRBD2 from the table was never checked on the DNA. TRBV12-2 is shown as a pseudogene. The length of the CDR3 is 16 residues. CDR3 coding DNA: TGTGCAAGTCGTCCCATCTCCCTCGGCGGGGGAGATGAGCAGTTCTTC. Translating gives CASRPISLGGGDEQFF.

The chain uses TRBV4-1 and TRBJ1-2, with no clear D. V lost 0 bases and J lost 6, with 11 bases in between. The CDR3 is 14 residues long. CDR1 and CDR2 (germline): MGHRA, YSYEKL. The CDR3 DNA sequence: TGCGCCAGCAGCCAAGAAGGATCCATAGATGGCTACACCTTC. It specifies CASSQEGSIDGYTF.

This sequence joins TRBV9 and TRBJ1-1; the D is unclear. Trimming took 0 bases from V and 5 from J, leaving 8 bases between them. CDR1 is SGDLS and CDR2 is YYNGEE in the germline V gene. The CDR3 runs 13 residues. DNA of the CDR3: TGTGCCAGCAGCGTAGTAGTGGGTACTGAAGCTTTCTTT. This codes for CASSVVVGTEAFF.

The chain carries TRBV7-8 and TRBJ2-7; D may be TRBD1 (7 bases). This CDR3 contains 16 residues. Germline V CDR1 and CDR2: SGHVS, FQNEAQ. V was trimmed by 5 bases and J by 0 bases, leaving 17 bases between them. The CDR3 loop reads CASSPRRGLSSYEQYF. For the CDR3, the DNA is TGTGCCAGCAGCCCCCGGAGGGGGCTCTCCTCCTACGAGCAGTACTTC.